This T cell receptor (beta chain) emerged from a study of regulatory T cells in long-lasting Graves disease listed by TCRdb under 2021. The study in broad terms: Patients with newly diagnosed Graves' disease had been on antithyroid drugs for under 3 months. Persistent Graves' disease patients were compared with newly diagnosed Graves' disease patients by peripheral blood TCR sequencing and RNA sequencing. The study was conducted in China and was registered as a clinical trial. TCR sequencing covered 13 persistent and approximately 20 newly diagnosed Graves' disease patients, some 35 samples in total. What the work shows at the level of the full study, not this receptor alone: Preferential use of TRBV28, TRBJ1-2 and TRBJ2-5 was observed in persistent disease, whereas TRBV20-1 and TRBJ2-1 were favored in newly diagnosed disease. As a limitation, the authors acknowledged that the small sample size may reduce accuracy. Because the primary lesion, thyroid tissue, could not be accessed, the study looked at peripheral blood alone. Lower TCR Shannon entropy and fewer highly expanded clones were observed in persistent Graves' disease patients than in newly diagnosed patients, which suggested clonal expansion. Persistent patients shared more public clonotypes among themselves (fewer than 3,000) than newly diagnosed patients did (approximately 900). Sequencing and analysis were limited to the TCR beta chain.

This clonotype was detected many times. This receptor's antigen is unknown. No much larger clone exists at a distance of one base, and base qualities are not known. V is reduced by 2 bases and J by 3 bases, leaving a spacing of 7 bases between them. The germline V gene encodes CDR1 SNHLY and CDR2 FYNNEI. From its cysteine to its phenylalanine, the CDR3 spans 13 amino acids. Of all the DNA, just the CDR3 is kept, 39 bases in frame from base 1. The library came from multiplex PCR. Data came from an Illumina HiSeq 4000. iRepertoire HTBI primers and Arm-PCR amplification of CDR3 regions were used to construct TCR beta libraries. Before sequencing, the PCR products went through gel purification. On the authors' methods: Across samples, fewer than 70 TRBV and 15 or so TRBJ segments were identified and used for gene usage analysis of CDR3 amino acid clonotypes. COPE and FqMerger were used to merge filtered high-quality paired reads into contigs. BLAST was used to align contigs to IMGT TRBV, TRBD and TRBJ reference genes, and CDR3 was defined according to IMGT. Any clonotype with a frequency above 0.1% was classified as a highly expanded clone. Shannon entropy was used to measure repertoire diversity, and the Gini coefficient was used to measure V-J evenness. A clonotype found in more than one individual was treated as public. Starting from the raw public reads, TCRdb applied fastp trimming at Q25, assembled clones with MiXCR and retained in-frame beta chains. Identical CDR3 proteins give one entry, which carries the most common genes and DNA. The V and J calls reflect TCRdb's pipeline rather than the authors' work. The sample table lists about 530,000 distinct CDR3 sequences, roughly 15% of them with a count of one. 25% of the sample is in the top ten clones.

The time point label, read with the paper, signifies: newly diagnosed GD, antithyroid drugs for less than 3 months. For both TCR sequencing and RNA sequencing, RNA was extracted from PBMCs in TRIzol. Graves' disease was diagnosed according to American Thyroid Association guidelines. Recruitment of patients was carried out at an endocrinology department in Xi'an, China. Each patient gave 7 to 9.5 milliliters of peripheral blood, collected in an EDTA anticoagulant tube. Ficoll Paque Plus density gradient separation was used to isolate PBMCs, and no additional T cell sorting was done. An Agilent 2100 Bioanalyzer and agarose gel were used to check RNA quality, and a NanoDrop 2000 was used to measure RNA concentration. A further study also used this sample, focusing on T cells in Graves' hyperthyroidism and ophthalmopathy. Drawing on the second study: Stable Graves' hyperthyroidism was defined as the absence of progression to ophthalmopathy over 18 months of follow-up. Hyperthyroidism patients were aged 18 to 65 years and newly diagnosed, with disease duration of less than 2 months. Patients with uncontrolled infections, other autoimmune diseases, pregnancy or lactation were excluded. Diagnoses relied on clinical symptoms, serum thyroxine and TRAb, thyroid ultrasound and orbital computed tomography. The first round of RT-PCR for the TCR CDR3 was performed with the HTBI primer set and the Qiagen OneStep RT-PCR kit. Most expanded thyroid clonotypes (frequency above 0.001) were also detected in blood, suggesting blood repertoires may reflect thyroid immune responses. In cross-validation, a model built on a 13 V-J signature told ophthalmopathy apart from stable hyperthyroidism with under 90% sensitivity and roughly 82% specificity, and in testing the same model reached 80%/75%. In validation, the model predicted progression to ophthalmopathy with approximately 71% sensitivity and approximately 72% specificity, a median of about six months before onset. To identify distinguishing TCR V-J signatures, a discovery cohort of about 95 patients was used, comprising approximately 40 with Graves' ophthalmopathy and around 60 with stable Graves' hyperthyroidism. An independent validation cohort of fewer than 20 hyperthyroidism patients and 17 patients who later progressed to ophthalmopathy tested prospective prediction of ophthalmopathy. The roughly 91 discovery patients were randomly divided into training and test sets at a 7:3 ratio. Thyroid tissue and blood T-cell repertoires from several Graves' hyperthyroidism patients were also compared in the study. Once sampling was done, hyperthyroidism patients were given methimazole at a starting dose of 30 mg daily, whereas ophthalmopathy patients were given high-dose intravenous methylprednisolone. Libraries were constructed in a second round of multiplex PCR, after which size selection and purification were carried out. Libraries were sequenced paired-end with 100 bp reads on an Illumina HiSeq2000. SOAPnuke was used to process the raw data, removing reads that contained adapters or uncalled bases, had a mean Phred below 15, or lacked an exact match to the constant primer or identifier. COPE v1.2.5 was used to merge high-quality paired reads, and clonotypes were defined as unique nucleotide sequences. Clonotypes were aligned to IMGT TRBV, TRBD and TRBJ reference segments using MiTCR v1.1. The analysis included only V-J combinations with a frequency above 0.0001, which together covered approximately 99% of the repertoires. The TCS score was defined as F50 (clonal expansion) divided by E x V (chaos), with BLOSUM62-based TCRdist calculated between CDR3 peptides within each V-J. Welch's t-statistics and random forest reduced fewer than 600 V-J features to about 12, which were used in a naive Bayes classifier (R e1071). Sample size was not statistically predetermined, and investigators were not blinded to group allocation. The paper describes TCR Vbeta CDR3 sequencing of 130 to 150 peripheral blood samples, made up of 43 ophthalmopathy patients, roughly 80 hyperthyroidism patients and about 17 progressor patients.

This TCR was sampled from a woman aged 40-65 years with Graves disease. Donor details come from another sample of the same person, matched by shared clones. The input for sequencing was peripheral blood mononuclear cells (PBMCs), taken at new diagnosis, from a patient treated with antithyroid drugs. Here the chain combines TRBV2 and TRBJ1-2; no confident D gene assignment can be made. CDR3 reads: CASSENTDYGYTF. Read as DNA, the sequence is TGTGCCAGCAGTGAAAACACCGACTATGGCTACACCTTC.